Given below is one T cell receptor beta chain in context. This sample is drawn from a study of patients and donors after allogeneic stem cell transplantation. Trimming left V 1 base short and J 0 bases short, with 6 bases between. This CDR3 region has 14 residues. The V gene's germline CDR1 is MNHEY and CDR2 SVGEGT. TCRdb redid the calling of the RT-PCR reads with MiXCR, one entry per CDR3 protein. In the table there are approximately 150,000 distinct CDR3 sequences, 24% of which are singletons. Material: blood, either unsorted or a sorted T cell fraction (not recorded which). This chain connects TRBV6-2 or TRBV6-3 to TRBJ2-5; D call uncertain. The origin of this receptor is a human donor who was either an allogeneic HSCT recipient or a stem cell or donor lymphocyte infusion donor (not recorded which). It is not recorded whose cells these are; they may come from a transplant donor. As DNA, the CDR3 is TGTGCCAGCAGTTACTACGGCTACCAAGAGACCCAGTACTTC. Translating gives CASSYYGYQETQYF.